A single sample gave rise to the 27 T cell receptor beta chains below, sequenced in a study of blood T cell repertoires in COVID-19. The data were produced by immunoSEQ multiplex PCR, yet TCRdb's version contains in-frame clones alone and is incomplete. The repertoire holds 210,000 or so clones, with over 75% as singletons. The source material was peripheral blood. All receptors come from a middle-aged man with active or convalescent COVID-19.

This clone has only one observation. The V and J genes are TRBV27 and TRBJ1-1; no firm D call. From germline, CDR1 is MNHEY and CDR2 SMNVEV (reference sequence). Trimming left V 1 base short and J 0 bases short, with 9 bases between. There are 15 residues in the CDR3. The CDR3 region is CASSLYYSLNTEAFF. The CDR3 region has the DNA TGTGCCAGCAGTTTATATTATTCCTTGAACACTGAAGCTTTCTTT.

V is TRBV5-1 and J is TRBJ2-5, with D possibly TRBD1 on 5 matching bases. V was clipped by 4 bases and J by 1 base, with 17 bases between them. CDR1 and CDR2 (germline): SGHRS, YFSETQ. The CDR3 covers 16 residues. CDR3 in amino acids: CASSPGWGLTQETQYF. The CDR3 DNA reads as TGCGCCAGCAGCCCCGGATGGGGCCTTACCCAAGAGACCCAGTACTTC.

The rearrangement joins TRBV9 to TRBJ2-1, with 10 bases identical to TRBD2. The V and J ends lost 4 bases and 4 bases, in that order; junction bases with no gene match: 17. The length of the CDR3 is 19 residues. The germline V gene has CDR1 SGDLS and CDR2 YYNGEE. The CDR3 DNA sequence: TGTGCCAGCAGCCCATTAGGGCTAGCGGGAGTTAGTATTTACAATGAGCAGTTCTTC. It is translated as CASSPLGLAGVSIYNEQFF.

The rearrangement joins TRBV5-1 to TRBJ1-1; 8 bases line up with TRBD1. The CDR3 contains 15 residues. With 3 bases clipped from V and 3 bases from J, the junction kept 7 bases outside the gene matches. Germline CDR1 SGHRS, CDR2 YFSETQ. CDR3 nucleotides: TGCGCCAGCAGCTCGTGGACAGGGACGTACACTGAAGCTTTCTTT. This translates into CASSSWTGTYTEAFF. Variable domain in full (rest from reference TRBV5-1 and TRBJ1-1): KAGVTQTPRYLIKTRGQQVTLSCSPISGHRSVSWYQQTPGQGLQFLFEYFSETQRNKGNFPGRFSGRQFSNSRSEMNVSTLELGDSALYLCASSSWTGTYTEAFFGQGTRLTVV.

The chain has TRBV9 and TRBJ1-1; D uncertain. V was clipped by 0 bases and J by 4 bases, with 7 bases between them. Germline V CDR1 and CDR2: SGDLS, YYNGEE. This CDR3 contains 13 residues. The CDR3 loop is CASSVGKSTEAFF. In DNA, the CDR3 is TGTGCCAGCAGCGTAGGCAAGAGCACTGAAGCTTTCTTT.

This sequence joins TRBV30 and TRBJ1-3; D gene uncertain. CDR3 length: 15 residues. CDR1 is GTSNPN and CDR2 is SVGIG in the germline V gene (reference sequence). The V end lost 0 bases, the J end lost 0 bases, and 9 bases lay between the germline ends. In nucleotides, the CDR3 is TGTGCCTGGAGTGTAAAAAGCCTCTCTGGAAACACCATATATTTT. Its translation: CAWSVKSLSGNTIYF.

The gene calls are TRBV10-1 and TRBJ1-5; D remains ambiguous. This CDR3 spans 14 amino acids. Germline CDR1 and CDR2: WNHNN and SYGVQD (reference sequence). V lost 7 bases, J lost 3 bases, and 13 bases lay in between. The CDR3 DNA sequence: TGCGCCAGCATCCCAAGACTATTCAATCAGCCCCAGCATTTT. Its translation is CASIPRLFNQPQHF.

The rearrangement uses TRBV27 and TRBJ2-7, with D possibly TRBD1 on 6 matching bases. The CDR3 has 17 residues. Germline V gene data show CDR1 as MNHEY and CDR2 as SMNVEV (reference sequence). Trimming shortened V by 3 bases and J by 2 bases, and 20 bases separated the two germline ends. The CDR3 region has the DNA TGTGCCAGCAGTTTCAGTTACGGACAGTGGGCCGCCTACGAGCAGTACTTC. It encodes CASSFSYGQWAAYEQYF.

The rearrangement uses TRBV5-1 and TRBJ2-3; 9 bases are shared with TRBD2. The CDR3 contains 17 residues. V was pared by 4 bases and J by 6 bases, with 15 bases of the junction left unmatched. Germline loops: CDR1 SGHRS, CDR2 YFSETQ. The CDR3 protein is CASSTGLALGEGDTQYF. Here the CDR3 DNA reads TGCGCCAGCAGCACGGGACTAGCTCTCGGAGAGGGGGATACGCAGTATTTT. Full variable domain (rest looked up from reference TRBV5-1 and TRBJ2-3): KAGVTQTPRYLIKTRGQQVTLSCSPISGHRSVSWYQQTPGQGLQFLFEYFSETQRNKGNFPGRFSGRQFSNSRSEMNVSTLELGDSALYLCASSTGLALGEGDTQYFGPGTRLTVL.

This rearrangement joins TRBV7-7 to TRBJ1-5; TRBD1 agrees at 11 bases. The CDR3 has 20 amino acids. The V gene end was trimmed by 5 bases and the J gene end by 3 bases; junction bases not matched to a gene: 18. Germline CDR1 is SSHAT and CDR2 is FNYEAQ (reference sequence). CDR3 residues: CASSIRWDRGGRVNNQPQHF. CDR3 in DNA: TGTGCCAGCAGCATCCGTTGGGACAGGGGGGGTAGGGTTAACAATCAGCCCCAGCATTTT.

The chain's CDR3 is CASSLGAGTDTQYF. CDR3 DNA: TGTGCCAGCAGTTTAGGGGCCGGCACAGATACGCAGTATTTT. The chain links TRBV28 to TRBJ2-3, with a possible D match to TRBD1 (5 bases). CDR3 size: 14 residues. The V end was cut by 2 bases, the J end by 1 base, with 7 bases between. CDR1 is MDHEN, CDR2 SYDVKM, per germline.

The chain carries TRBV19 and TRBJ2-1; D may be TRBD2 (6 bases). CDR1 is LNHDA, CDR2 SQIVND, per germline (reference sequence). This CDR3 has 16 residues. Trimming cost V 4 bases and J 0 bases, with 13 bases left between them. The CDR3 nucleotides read TGTGCCAGTAGTAAGGGCGGGATCGACTCCTACAATGAGCAGTTCTTC. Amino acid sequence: CASSKGGIDSYNEQFF.

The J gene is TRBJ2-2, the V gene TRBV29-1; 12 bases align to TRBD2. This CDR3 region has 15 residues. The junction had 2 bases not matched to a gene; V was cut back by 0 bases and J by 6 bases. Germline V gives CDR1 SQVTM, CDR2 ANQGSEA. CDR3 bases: TGCAGCGTTGAAGATGGACTAGCGGGGTCCGGGGAGCTGTTTTTT. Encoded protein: CSVEDGLAGSGELFF.

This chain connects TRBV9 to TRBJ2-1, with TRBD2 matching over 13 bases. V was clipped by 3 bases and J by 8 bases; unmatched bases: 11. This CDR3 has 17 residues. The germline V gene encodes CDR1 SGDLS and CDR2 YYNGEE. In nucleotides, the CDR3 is TGTGCCAGCAGCGCCTCCCCTTTACTAGCGGGGGGGGATGAGCAGTTCTTC. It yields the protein CASSASPLLAGGDEQFF.

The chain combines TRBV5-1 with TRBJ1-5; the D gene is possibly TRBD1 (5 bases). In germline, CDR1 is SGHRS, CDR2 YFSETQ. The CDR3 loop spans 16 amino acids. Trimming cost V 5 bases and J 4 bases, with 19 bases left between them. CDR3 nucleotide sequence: TGCGCCAGCAGGGGATTTCGGGGGGGAAGGAATCAGCCCCAGCATTTT. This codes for CASRGFRGGRNQPQHF.

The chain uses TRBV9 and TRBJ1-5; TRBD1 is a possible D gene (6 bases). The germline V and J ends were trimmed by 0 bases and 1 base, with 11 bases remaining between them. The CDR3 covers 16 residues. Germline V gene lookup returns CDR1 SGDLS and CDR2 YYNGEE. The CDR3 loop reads CASSVGSGGSNQPQHF. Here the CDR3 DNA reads TGTGCCAGCAGCGTAGGTTCGGGGGGCAGCAATCAGCCCCAGCATTTT.

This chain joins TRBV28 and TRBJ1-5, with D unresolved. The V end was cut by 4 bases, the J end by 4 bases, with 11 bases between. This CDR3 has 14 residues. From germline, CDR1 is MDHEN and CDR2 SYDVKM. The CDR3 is CASSSPAGNQPQHF. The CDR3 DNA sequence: TGTGCCAGCAGTTCCCCCGCGGGGAATCAGCCCCAGCATTTT.

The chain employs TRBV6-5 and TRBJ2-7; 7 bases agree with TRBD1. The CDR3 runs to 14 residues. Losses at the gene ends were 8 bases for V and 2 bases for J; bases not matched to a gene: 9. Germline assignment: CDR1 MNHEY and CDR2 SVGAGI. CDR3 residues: CASRPTGLTYEQYF. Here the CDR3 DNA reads TGTGCCAGCCGACCGACAGGGTTAACCTACGAGCAGTACTTC.

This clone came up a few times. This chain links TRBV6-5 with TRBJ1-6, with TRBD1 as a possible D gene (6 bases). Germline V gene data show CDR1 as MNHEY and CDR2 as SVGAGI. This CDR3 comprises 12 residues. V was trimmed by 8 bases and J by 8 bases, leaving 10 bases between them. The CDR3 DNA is TGTGCCAGCCGGCAGGGGTATTCACCCCTCCACTTT. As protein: CASRQGYSPLHF.

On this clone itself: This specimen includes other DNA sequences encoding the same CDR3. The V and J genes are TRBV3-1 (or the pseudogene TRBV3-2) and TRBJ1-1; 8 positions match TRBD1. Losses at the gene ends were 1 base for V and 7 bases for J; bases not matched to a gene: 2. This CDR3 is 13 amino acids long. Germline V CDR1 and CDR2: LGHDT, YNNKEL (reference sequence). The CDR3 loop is CASSQAGTGEAFF. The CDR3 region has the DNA TGTGCCAGCAGCCAAGCCGGGACAGGTGAAGCTTTCTTT.

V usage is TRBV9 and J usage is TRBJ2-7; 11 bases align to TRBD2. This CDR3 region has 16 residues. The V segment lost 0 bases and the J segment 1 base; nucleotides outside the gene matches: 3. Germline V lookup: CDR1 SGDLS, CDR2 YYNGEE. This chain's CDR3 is CASSVDPSGGSYEQYF. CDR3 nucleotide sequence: TGTGCCAGCAGCGTAGATCCTAGCGGGGGGTCCTACGAGCAGTACTTC.

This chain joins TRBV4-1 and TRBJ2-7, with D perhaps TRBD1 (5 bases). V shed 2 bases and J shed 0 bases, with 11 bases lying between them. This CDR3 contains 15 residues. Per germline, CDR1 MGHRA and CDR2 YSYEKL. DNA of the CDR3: TGCGCCAGCAGCCAATTCGACAGTATCTCCTACGAGCAGTACTTC. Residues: CASSQFDSISYEQYF.

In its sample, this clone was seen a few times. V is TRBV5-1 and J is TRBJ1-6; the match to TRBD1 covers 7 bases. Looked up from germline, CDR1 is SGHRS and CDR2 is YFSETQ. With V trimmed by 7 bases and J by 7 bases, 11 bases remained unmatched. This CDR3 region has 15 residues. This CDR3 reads CASGMTGTENSPLHF. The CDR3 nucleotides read TGCGCCAGCGGCATGACAGGGACCGAGAATTCACCCCTCCACTTT.

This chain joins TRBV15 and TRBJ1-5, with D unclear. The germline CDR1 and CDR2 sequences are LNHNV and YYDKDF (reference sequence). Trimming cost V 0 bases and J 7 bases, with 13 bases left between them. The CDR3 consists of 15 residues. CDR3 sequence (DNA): TGTGCCACCAGCAGAGATCTCGGTGGTAACCAGCCCCAGCATTTT. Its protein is CATSRDLGGNQPQHF.

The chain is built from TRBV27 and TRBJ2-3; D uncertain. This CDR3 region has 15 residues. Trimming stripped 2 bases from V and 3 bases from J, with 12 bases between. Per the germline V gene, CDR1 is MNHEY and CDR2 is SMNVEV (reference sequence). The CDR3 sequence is CASSLGLELTDTQYF. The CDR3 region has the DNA TGTGCCAGCAGTTTAGGCCTAGAATTGACAGATACGCAGTATTTT.

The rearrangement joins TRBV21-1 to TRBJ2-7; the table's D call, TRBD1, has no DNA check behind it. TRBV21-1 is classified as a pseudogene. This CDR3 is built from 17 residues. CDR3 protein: CASSKFARDTYPYEQYF. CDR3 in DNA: TGTGCCAGCAGCAAATTCGCGAGGGACACCTATCCCTACGAGCAGTACTTC.

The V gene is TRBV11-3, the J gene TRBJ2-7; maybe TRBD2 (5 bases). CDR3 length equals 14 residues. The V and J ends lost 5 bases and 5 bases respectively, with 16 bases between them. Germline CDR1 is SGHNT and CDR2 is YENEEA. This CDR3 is CASSGRPKIDEQYF. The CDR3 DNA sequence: TGTGCCAGCAGCGGGAGACCGAAGATCGACGAGCAGTACTTC.